The clone carrying this T cell receptor beta chain was seen only a few times. Its antigen is undetermined. Method: immunoSEQ multiplex PCR; TCRdb's copy keeps in-frame clones and lacks some. The sample has more than 11,000 clones; 70% are singletons. The CDR3 has 14 residues. Trimming removed 2 bases at V and 4 bases at J, with 12 bases between. CDR1 and CDR2 from the germline V gene are SGHRS and YFSETQ. The data were obtained in a study of T cell repertoires in ileal Crohn's disease. Study-level background: At surgery, about 38% of patients smoked, with median disease duration about 7.9 years. Every patient was operated on for stricturing (about 60%) or penetrating (approximately 40%) complications.

Findings and limits, study-wide: High-frequency clones were more common in sorted CD8 than CD4 cells. Every patient over 26.8% clonality showed endoscopic recurrence.

The chain couples TRBV5-1 to TRBJ2-5, with TRBD1 as a possible D gene (6 bases). The source material was ileal tissue. This clonotype originated in an adult with Crohn's disease. The chain's CDR3 is CASSFHRDRETQYF. In nucleotides, the CDR3 is TGCGCCAGCAGCTTCCACAGGGATCGAGAGACCCAGTACTTC.